The sequence of this T cell receptor beta chain was determined in a study of Ad26.COV2.S vaccination and SARS-CoV-2 variants. CDR1 and CDR2 from the germline V gene are MDHEN and SYDVKM. V shed 10 bases and J 4 bases; nucleotides not matched to a gene: 9. The CDR3 sequence is 15 residues long. Documented treatment: approximately 18 received Ad26.COV2.S at low or high dose, single or two shots; about five received placebo; per-sample allocation not given. On day 63 after the first injection, vaccine and placebo recipients gave samples. Clones were read by immunoSEQ multiplex PCR, and TCRdb kept only the in-frame ones, dropping some. This sample has roughly 300,000 clones, with roughly 90% found just once.

This sequence was found in a person aged 18-60 years who received the Ad26.COV2.S COVID-19 vaccine or a placebo. The specimen comprised peripheral blood, sampled in a trial of Ad26.COV2.S vaccine versus placebo. The chain has TRBV28 and TRBJ1-6; 8 positions match TRBD1. The CDR3 loop reads CATRGGQVYNSPLHF. CDR3 DNA: TGTGCCACCCGAGGGGGACAGGTGTATAATTCACCCCTCCACTTT.